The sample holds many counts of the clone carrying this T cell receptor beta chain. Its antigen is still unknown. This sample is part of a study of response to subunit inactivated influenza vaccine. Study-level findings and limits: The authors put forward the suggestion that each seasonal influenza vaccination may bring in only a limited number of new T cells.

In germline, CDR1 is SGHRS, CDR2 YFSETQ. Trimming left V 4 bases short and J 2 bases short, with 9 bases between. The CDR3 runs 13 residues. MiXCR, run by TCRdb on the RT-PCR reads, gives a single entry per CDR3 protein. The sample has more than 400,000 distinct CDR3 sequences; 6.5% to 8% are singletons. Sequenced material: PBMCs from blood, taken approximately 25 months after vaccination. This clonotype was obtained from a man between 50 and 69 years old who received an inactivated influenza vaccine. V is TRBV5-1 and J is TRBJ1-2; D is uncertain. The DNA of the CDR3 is TGCGCCAGCAGCGTGAGGGAAAACTATGGCTACACCTTC. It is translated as CASSVRENYGYTF.